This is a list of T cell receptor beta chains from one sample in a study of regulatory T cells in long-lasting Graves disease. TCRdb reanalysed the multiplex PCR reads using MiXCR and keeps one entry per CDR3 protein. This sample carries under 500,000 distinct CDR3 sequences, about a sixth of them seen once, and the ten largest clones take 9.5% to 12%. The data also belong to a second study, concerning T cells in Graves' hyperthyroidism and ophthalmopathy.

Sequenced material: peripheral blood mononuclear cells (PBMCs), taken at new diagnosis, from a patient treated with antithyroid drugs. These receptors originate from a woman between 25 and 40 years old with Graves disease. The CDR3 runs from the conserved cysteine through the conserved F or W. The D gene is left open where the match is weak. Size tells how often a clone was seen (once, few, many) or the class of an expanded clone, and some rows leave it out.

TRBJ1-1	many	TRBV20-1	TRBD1	CSARIGTGGTEAFF	TGCAGTGCTAGAATTGGGACAGGGGGCACTGAAGCTTTCTTT
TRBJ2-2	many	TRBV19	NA	CASSSGLHMNTGELFF	TGTGCCAGTAGTTCGGGACTTCACATGAACACCGGGGAGCTGTTTTTT
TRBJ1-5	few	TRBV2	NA	CASDPMRDNQPQHF	TGTGCCAGCGACCCAATGAGGGACAATCAGCCCCAGCATTTT
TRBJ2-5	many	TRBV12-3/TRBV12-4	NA	CASSPGEGQETQYF	TGTGCCAGCAGTCCCGGAGAGGGCCAAGAGACCCAGTACTTC
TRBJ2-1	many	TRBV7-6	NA	CASHTLQRTEQFF	TGTGCCAGCCACACCCTCCAGCGAACTGAGCAGTTCTTC
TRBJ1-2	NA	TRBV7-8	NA	CASSDSGPRGYTF	TGTGCCAGCAGCGACTCGGGGCCCCGAGGCTACACCTTC
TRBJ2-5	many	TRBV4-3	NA	CASSQDLGGSQETQYF	TGCGCCAGCAGCCAAGATCTTGGGGGCAGCCAAGAGACCCAGTACTTC
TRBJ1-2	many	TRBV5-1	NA	CASSPDTNYGYTF	TGCGCCAGCAGCCCGGACACCAACTATGGCTACACCTTC
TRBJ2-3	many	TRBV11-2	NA	CASSLGSSYSSDTQYF	TGTGCCAGCAGCTTGGGGTCGTCCTACTCCTCAGATACGCAGTATTTT
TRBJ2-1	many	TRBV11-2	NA	CASSLDFANEQFF	TGTGCCAGCAGCTTAGATTTCGCCAATGAGCAGTTCTTC
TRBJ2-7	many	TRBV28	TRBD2	CASRPAGGSYEQYF	TGTGCCAGCCGTCCGGCGGGGGGATCCTACGAGCAGTACTTC
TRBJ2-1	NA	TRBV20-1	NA	CVLGHNEQFF	TGCGTATTGGGACACAATGAGCAGTTCTTC
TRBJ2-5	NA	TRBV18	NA	CASSPLNGWRGETQYF	TGTGCCAGCTCACCCCTTAACGGGTGGCGAGGAGAGACCCAGTACTTC
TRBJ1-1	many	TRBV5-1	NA	CASSLESGMNTEAFF	TGCGCCAGCAGCTTGGAGTCAGGAATGAACACTGAAGCTTTCTTT
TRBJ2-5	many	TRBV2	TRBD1	CASRGAGGETQYF	TGTGCCAGCAGGGGGGCAGGGGGCGAGACCCAGTACTTC
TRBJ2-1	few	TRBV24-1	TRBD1	CATAGTDYNEQFF	TGTGCCACCGCCGGGACAGATTACAATGAGCAGTTCTTC
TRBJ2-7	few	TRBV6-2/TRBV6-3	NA	CASTPDGSSYEQYF	TGTGCCAGCACCCCGGACGGAAGCTCCTACGAGCAGTACTTC